The entry that follows covers one TCR beta chain sequence. Its antigen remains unknown. Using its own MiXCR run on the reads, TCRdb lists one record per CDR3 protein. The sample records approximately 750,000 distinct CDR3 sequences, under 40% being singletons. The data stem from a study of T cell repertoires in cytomegalovirus infection. Study in general: Public TCR beta signatures marked donors with CMV infection and the matching HLA. Study results and limitations: CMV-specific TCR beta clonotypes restricted by HLA-C dominated the ex vivo response. The cumulative frequency of public TCR beta families identified carriers of CMV plus the relevant HLA.

The CDR3 has 14 amino acids. CDR1 is SNHLY and CDR2 is FYNNEI in the germline V gene. V gave up 4 bases and J gave up 2 bases, with 9 bases separating them. The clonotype was recovered from a human donor in good health (CMV status not recorded). Some clones in this sample may be carry-over from other donors' samples. The rearrangement joins TRBV2 to TRBJ1-3; no clear D gene. The material sequenced was PBMCs. DNA of the CDR3: TGTGCCAGCAGTGGACACGGCCCTGGAAACACCATATATTTT. Translated: CASSGHGPGNTIYF.